The T cell receptor (beta chain) described here comes from a study of blood T cell repertoires in COVID-19. In the study overall: The United States, Italy and Spain provided the acute and convalescent COVID-19 samples. PBMCs, B-cell-depleted T cells, or T cells provided the cDNA or gDNA that made up the material.

Data came from immunoSEQ multiplex PCR; TCRdb stores just in-frame clones and leaves some out. The sample lists over 60,000 clones, 80% to 90% occurring once. The specimen was peripheral blood. This clonotype was sampled from an elderly woman with active COVID-19.

CDR3: CASSTFLEWNTEAFF. The CDR3 DNA follows: TGTGCCAGCAGCACCTTCTTAGAGTGGAACACTGAAGCTTTCTTT. This chain connects TRBV7-3 to TRBJ1-1; D is unclear. Trimming pared 5 bases from V and 1 base from J, leaving 14 bases between. CDR1 and CDR2 from the germline V gene are SGHTA and FQGTGA. The CDR3 runs to 15 residues.